What follows are 22 T cell receptor beta chains derived from one specimen sequenced in a study of blood T cell repertoires in COVID-19. Data came from immunoSEQ multiplex PCR; TCRdb stores just in-frame clones and leaves some out. This sample has about 180,000 clones; roughly 86% occur once, and the top ten carry approximately 1.4%. Sequencing was performed on peripheral blood. These receptors came from a woman between 50 and 59 years old with acute or convalescent COVID-19.

The chain carries TRBV11-2 and TRBJ2-3, with D unclear. Trimming cost V 4 bases and J 0 bases, with 11 bases left between them. Germline values: CDR1 SGHAT, CDR2 FQNNGV. The length of the CDR3 is 15 residues. As DNA, the CDR3 is TGTGCCAGCAGCTCCACTCGGAGAAGCACAGATACGCAGTATTTT. It yields the protein CASSSTRRSTDTQYF.

This clone was seen only once. The chain joins TRBV19 to TRBJ2-7, with 7 bases aligning to TRBD1. This CDR3 spans 16 amino acids. Per germline, CDR1 LNHDA and CDR2 SQIVND (reference sequence). V gave up 2 bases and J gave up 3 bases; unmatched junction bases: 10. The DNA for the CDR3 is TGTGCCAGTAGTATAACCCGGGACAGCTCGTTCTACGAGCAGTACTTC. It is translated as CASSITRDSSFYEQYF.

The chain combines TRBV6-5 with TRBJ1-4; 7 bases line up with TRBD1. V was pared by 2 bases and J by 2 bases, with 2 bases of the junction left unmatched. Per germline, CDR1 MNHEY and CDR2 SVGAGI. The CDR3 is 15 amino acids. CDR3 loop: CASSYLQGTNEKLFF. For the CDR3, the DNA is TGTGCCAGCAGTTACCTACAGGGGACTAATGAAAAACTGTTTTTT.

This clone was detected once. This rearrangement joins TRBV10-3 to TRBJ1-2; TRBD1 is a possible D gene (5 bases). Germline V CDR1 and CDR2: ENHRY, SYGVKD. The CDR3 totals 15 residues. Trimming took 0 bases from V and 4 from J, leaving 12 bases between them. In DNA form, the CDR3 reads TGTGCCATCAGTGAGTCGCCCTTGGGGGGCTATGGCTACACCTTC. Residues: CAISESPLGGYGYTF.

This clone was detected only once. This chain connects TRBV3-1 (or the pseudogene TRBV3-2) to TRBJ1-2; TRBD1 might be the D (5 bases). CDR3 size: 15 residues. CDR1 and CDR2 (germline): LGHDT, YNNKEL (reference sequence). With 2 bases removed from V and 4 bases from J, the gap between germline ends came to 14 bases. The CDR3 region has the DNA TGTGCCAGCAGCCAACCTTCCCAGGGTAGCTATGGCTACACCTTC. It translates to CASSQPSQGSYGYTF.

The V and J genes are TRBV5-1 and TRBJ1-2, with 9 bases lining up with TRBD1. V lost 0 bases and J lost 3; bases outside the gene matches: 3. This CDR3 is 15 amino acids long. Per germline, CDR1 SGHRS and CDR2 YFSETQ. Written as DNA, the CDR3 is TGCGCCAGCAGCTTGGGGGACAGGGATTACTATGGCTACACCTTC. It codes for CASSLGDRDYYGYTF. The full variable domain, in which reference TRBV5-1 and TRBJ1-2 provide the parts outside the CDR3, is KAGVTQTPRYLIKTRGQQVTLSCSPISGHRSVSWYQQTPGQGLQFLFEYFSETQRNKGNFPGRFSGRQFSNSRSEMNVSTLELGDSALYLCASSLGDRDYYGYTFGSGTRLTVV.

This clone was counted a single time. This chain uses TRBV6-1 with TRBJ2-7; 9 nucleotides align to TRBD2. The CDR3 has 14 amino acids. Losses at the gene ends were 3 bases for V and 5 bases for J; bases not matched to a gene: 5. The germline gives CDR1 MNHNS, CDR2 SASEGT. CDR3 sequence: CASSEGTSRHEQYF. Written as DNA, the CDR3 is TGTGCCAGCAGTGAGGGGACTAGCCGTCACGAGCAGTACTTC.

The chain has TRBV7-2 and TRBJ1-2, with a weak D call TRBD1 (5 bases). Per germline, CDR1 SGHTA and CDR2 FQGNSA. The length of the CDR3 is 13 residues. Trimming took off 1 base at V and 9 bases at J, with 12 bases between the two ends. CDR3 nucleotide sequence: TGTGCCAGCAGCTTAGAGGCAGGGCCAAGCTACACCTTC. Translation gives CASSLEAGPSYTF.

This clone has only one observation. The genes are TRBV18 and TRBJ1-1; D gene uncertain. This CDR3 is built from 14 residues. CDR1 and CDR2 (germline): KGHSH, LQKENI. The V gene lost 3 bases and the J gene lost 3 bases, with 11 bases spanning the gap. This chain's CDR3 is CASSPVDIDTEAFF. DNA for the CDR3: TGTGCCAGCTCACCCGTCGACATAGACACTGAAGCTTTCTTT. Together with reference TRBV18 and TRBJ1-1, the CDR3 gives the full variable domain: NAGVMQNPRHLVRRRGQEARLRCSPMKGHSHVYWYRQLPEEGLKFMVYLQKENIIDESGMPKERFSAEFPKEGPSILRIQQVVRGDSAAYFCASSPVDIDTEAFFGQGTRLTVV.

J is TRBJ2-7 and V is TRBV6-5; 14 nucleotides align to TRBD2. The germline V gene has CDR1 MNHEY and CDR2 SVGAGI. The CDR3 has 15 amino acids. The junction had 5 bases not matched to a gene; V was cut back by 6 bases and J by 4 bases. The DNA of the CDR3 is TGTGCCAGCAGAGGACTAGCGGGAGGTATGTACGAGCAGTACTTC. Protein product: CASRGLAGGMYEQYF.

The chain combines TRBV18 with TRBJ2-5; TRBD2 matches at 10 bases. Germline V gene lookup returns CDR1 KGHSH and CDR2 LQKENI. Germline trimming cut 4 bases from V and 3 bases from J; bases unmatched to any gene: 2. This CDR3 is 14 amino acids long. The CDR3 reads CASSRTSGKETQYF. The CDR3 nucleotides read TGTGCCAGCTCACGGACTAGCGGAAAAGAGACCCAGTACTTC.

The chain combines TRBV19 with TRBJ2-1; 9 nucleotides agree with TRBD2. The CDR3 runs to 18 residues. Unmatched junction bases numbered 15, after V lost 2 bases and J lost 7 bases. Looked up from germline, CDR1 is LNHDA and CDR2 is SQIVND (reference sequence). The CDR3 nucleotides are TGTGCCAGTAGTATAAACCCACTCTCGAGCGGGAGGTCGAATGAGCAGTTCTTC. Protein: CASSINPLSSGRSNEQFF. Together with reference TRBV19 and TRBJ2-1, the CDR3 gives the full variable domain: DGGITQSPKYLFRKEGQNVTLSCEQNLNHDAMYWYRQDPGQGLRLIYYSQIVNDFQKGDIAEGYSVSREKKESFPLTVTSAQKNPTAFYLCASSINPLSSGRSNEQFFGPGTRLTVL.

The chain couples TRBV6-5 to TRBJ1-1, with TRBD1 identical over 7 bases. The trim removed 7 bases at V and 1 base at J, leaving 9 bases unmatched. The CDR3 runs to 15 residues. Germline lookup yields CDR1 MNHEY and CDR2 SVGAGI. The CDR3 nucleotides read TGTGCCAGCAACACAGGGGTGCTTCAGAACACTGAAGCTTTCTTT. Its protein product is CASNTGVLQNTEAFF.

The V call is TRBV11-2, the J call TRBJ2-3, with 7 bases matching TRBD2. The germline V gene has CDR1 SGHAT and CDR2 FQNNGV. J lost 9 bases, V lost 4 bases, and 13 bases had no gene match. This CDR3 spans 15 amino acids. The CDR3 DNA reads as TGTGCCAGCAGCTCTTGGAGCGGGGCTGGGGGGACGCAGTATTTT. The encoded protein is CASSSWSGAGGTQYF.

At least ten counts were recorded for this clone. This rearrangement joins TRBV5-4 to TRBJ1-2; 8 bases map to TRBD1. Germline trimming cut 6 bases from V and 6 bases from J; bases unmatched to any gene: 7. Looked up from germline, CDR1 is SGHNT and CDR2 is YYREEE (reference sequence). This CDR3 is built from 13 residues. Written as DNA, the CDR3 is TGTGCCAGCAACAGGGGGGGTGAAGATGGCTACACCTTC. Translating it yields CASNRGGEDGYTF.

This chain joins TRBV5-1 and TRBJ1-1, with TRBD1 identical over 8 bases. Trimming cost V 3 bases and J 1 base; bases outside gene matches: 5. The CDR3 contains 15 residues. Per the germline V gene, CDR1 is SGHRS and CDR2 is YFSETQ. The CDR3 DNA is TGCGCCAGCAGCTCTCAAGGGACAGGGAACACTGAAGCTTTCTTT. This codes for CASSSQGTGNTEAFF.

The V and J genes are TRBV19 and TRBJ1-5; D might be TRBD1 (6 bases). Trimming took off 3 bases at V and 2 bases at J, with 14 bases between the two ends. CDR3 length: 16 residues. CDR1 is LNHDA, CDR2 SQIVND, per germline (reference sequence). This chain's CDR3 is CASSMGTRGGNQPQHF. The CDR3 bases are TGTGCCAGTAGTATGGGGACAAGGGGTGGCAATCAGCCCCAGCATTTT.

The chain employs TRBV5-1 and TRBJ2-1; 8 bases are shared with TRBD2. Germline CDR1 SGHRS, CDR2 YFSETQ. With V trimmed by 4 bases and J by 5 bases, 8 bases remained unmatched. The CDR3 totals 15 residues. The CDR3 DNA sequence: TGCGCCAGCAGCCGCTACGCGGGAGGTAACAATGAGCAGTTCTTC. Translated, it gives CASSRYAGGNNEQFF.

The V call is TRBV5-1, the J call TRBJ1-2; D is unresolved. From germline, CDR1 is SGHRS and CDR2 YFSETQ. The CDR3 loop spans 13 amino acids. Trimming took off 3 bases at V and 6 bases at J, with 12 bases between the two ends. CDR3 sequence reads: CASSYQEIDGYTF. The CDR3 nucleotides read TGCGCCAGCAGCTATCAAGAGATTGATGGCTACACCTTC.

The chain employs TRBV21-1 and TRBJ2-5; the table assigns TRBD1, which was not confirmed against the DNA. TRBV21-1 is a known pseudogene. The CDR3 consists of 16 residues. CDR3 region: CASSYRDRVGQETQYF. In DNA form, the CDR3 reads TGTGCCAGCAGCTACCGGGACAGGGTAGGGCAAGAGACCCAGTACTTC.

This clone was observed a few times. The chain has TRBV6-5 and TRBJ1-3, with D unclear. V lost 2 bases, J lost 0 bases, and 11 bases lay in between. The CDR3 consists of 16 residues. Germline CDR1 MNHEY, CDR2 SVGAGI. CDR3 sequence reads: CASSYGSWSSGNTIYF. The CDR3 region has the DNA TGTGCCAGCAGTTACGGCTCTTGGAGCTCTGGAAACACCATATATTTT.

This clone showed up just once. This rearrangement joins TRBV7-2 to TRBJ1-2; D remains unclear. V lost 3 bases to trimming and J lost 6 bases, with 17 bases between them. Germline V gene sequence: CDR1 SGHTA, CDR2 FQGNSA. This CDR3 contains 15 residues. In DNA, the CDR3 is TGTGCCAGCAGCTTGGTCGCGGGAACAATCCATGGCTACACCTTC. Residues: CASSLVAGTIHGYTF.